A single sample gave rise to the 9 T cell receptor beta chains below, sequenced in a study of blood T cell repertoires in COVID-19. The data were produced by immunoSEQ multiplex PCR, yet TCRdb's version contains in-frame clones alone and is incomplete. This sample has roughly 250,000 clones, with 80% to 95% found just once. Source material: PBMCs or T cells enriched from blood (not recorded which). The receptors here all came from a woman aged 18-29 years who had recovered from COVID-19.

This clone has only a few counts. CDR3 coding DNA: TGTGCCAGCAGCCAAGCAACGGGCTACGAGCAGTACTTC. Translation: CASSQATGYEQYF. V is TRBV3-1 (or the pseudogene TRBV3-2) and J is TRBJ2-7, with D unclear. Trimming pared 1 base from V and 3 bases from J, leaving 7 bases between. Germline CDR1 is LGHDT and CDR2 is YNNKEL (reference sequence). The CDR3 runs 13 residues.

This chain links TRBV18 with TRBJ1-2, with 9 bases matching TRBD1. CDR1 and CDR2 (germline): KGHSH, LQKENI. This CDR3 comprises 12 residues. After removal of 8 bases from V and 8 bases from J, the junction contained 6 bases not matched to a gene. CDR3 sequence reads: CASTAGQGGYTF. The CDR3 coding sequence is TGTGCCAGCACGGCGGGACAGGGAGGCTACACCTTC.

This chain connects TRBV11-2 to TRBJ2-1, with D possibly matching TRBD1 (6 bases). CDR3 size: 14 residues. The germline V gene has CDR1 SGHAT and CDR2 FQNNGV. Trimming took off 2 bases at V and 4 bases at J, with 9 bases between the two ends. CDR3 bases: TGTGCCAGCAGCTTACTAGGGGGATACAATGAGCAGTTCTTC. This translates into CASSLLGGYNEQFF.

V and J are TRBV5-6 and TRBJ1-2, with 8 bases fitting TRBD1. The ends lost 4 bases at V and 6 bases at J; junction bases unmatched: 8. Germline V gene data show CDR1 as SGHDT and CDR2 as YYEEEE. This CDR3 is built from 14 residues. The CDR3 sequence: CASSDMGQAHGYTF. The CDR3 region has the DNA TGTGCCAGCAGCGATATGGGACAGGCTCATGGCTACACCTTC.

V gene TRBV28 combines with J gene TRBJ2-3, with 11 bases lining up with TRBD1. The trim removed 3 bases at V and 5 bases at J, leaving 10 bases unmatched. Per the germline V gene, CDR1 is MDHEN and CDR2 is SYDVKM. The CDR3 is made up of 17 amino acids. The CDR3, as DNA: TGTGCCAGCAGTTTCTTACCGGGACAGGGGGTTGGAGATACGCAGTATTTT. Its translation: CASSFLPGQGVGDTQYF. The full variable domain, its missing parts supplied by reference TRBV28 and TRBJ2-3, is DVKVTQSSRYLVKRTGEKVFLECVQDMDHENMFWYRQDPGLGLRLIYFSYDVKMKEKGDIPEGYSVSREKKERFSLILESASTNQTSMYLCASSFLPGQGVGDTQYFGPGTRLTVL.

V usage is TRBV19 and J usage is TRBJ1-1, with 10 bases fitting TRBD1. There are 14 residues in the CDR3. Germline assignment: CDR1 LNHDA and CDR2 SQIVND (reference sequence). The V and J ends lost 7 bases and 2 bases, in that order; junction bases with no gene match: 4. The CDR3 DNA reads as TGTGCCAGTACCCAGACAGGGGGCAACACTGAAGCTTTCTTT. Translation: CASTQTGGNTEAFF.

V and J are TRBV5-4 and TRBJ2-1, with 8 bases identical to TRBD2. V trimming: 0 bases; J trimming: 5 bases; junction bases outside the gene matches: 4. The CDR3 covers 15 residues. The germline CDR1 and CDR2 sequences are SGHNT and YYREEE (reference sequence). The CDR3 DNA reads TGTGCCAGCAGCTTGGAACCAGCGGGAGACAATGAGCAGTTCTTC. Its translation is CASSLEPAGDNEQFF.

The chain is built from TRBV29-1 and TRBJ1-4; TRBD1 is a possible D gene (5 bases). CDR3 size: 13 residues. V lost 7 bases and J 1 base, leaving 10 bases between the germline ends. In germline, CDR1 is SQVTM, CDR2 ANQGSEA. DNA of the CDR3: TGCAGCGGACGACAGCAAACTAATGAAAAACTGTTTTTT. Translation gives CSGRQQTNEKLFF.

This chain uses TRBV7-9 with TRBJ1-2; tentatively, D is TRBD1 (5 bases). V lost 1 base and J lost 13, with 10 bases in between. CDR3 length: 11 amino acids. Germline V gene sequence: CDR1 SEHNR, CDR2 FQNEAQ (reference sequence). The CDR3 protein is CASSLETDSTF. The CDR3 DNA is TGTGCCAGCAGCTTAGAGACTGACAGCACCTTC.